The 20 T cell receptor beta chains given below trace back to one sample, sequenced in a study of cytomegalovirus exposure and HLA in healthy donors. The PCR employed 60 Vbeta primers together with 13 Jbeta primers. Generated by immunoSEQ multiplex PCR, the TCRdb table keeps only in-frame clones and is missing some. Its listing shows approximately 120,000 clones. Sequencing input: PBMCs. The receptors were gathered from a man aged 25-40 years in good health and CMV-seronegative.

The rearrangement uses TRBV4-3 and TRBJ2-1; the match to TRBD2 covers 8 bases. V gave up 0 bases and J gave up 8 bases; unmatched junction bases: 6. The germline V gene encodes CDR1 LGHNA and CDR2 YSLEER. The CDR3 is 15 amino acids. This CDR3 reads CASSQDREGLYEQFF. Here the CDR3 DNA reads TGCGCCAGCAGCCAAGACCGGGAGGGCCTATATGAGCAGTTCTTC.

The CDR3 coding sequence is TGTGCCAGTAGTTGGGGGACAGGGGGAAATGAAAAACTGTTTTTT. Encoded protein: CASSWGTGGNEKLFF. The chain couples TRBV19 to TRBJ1-4; 11 nucleotides match TRBD1. Germline V gene sequence: CDR1 LNHDA, CDR2 SQIVND (reference sequence). The CDR3 is 15 amino acids. The ends lost 5 bases at V and 5 bases at J; junction bases unmatched: 4.

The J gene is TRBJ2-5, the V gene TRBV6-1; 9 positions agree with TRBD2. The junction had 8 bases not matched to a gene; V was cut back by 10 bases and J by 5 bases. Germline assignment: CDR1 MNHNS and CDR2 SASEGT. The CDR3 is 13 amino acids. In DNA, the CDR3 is TGTGCCACCTATGGGGCGGGGGGGGAGACCCAGTACTTC. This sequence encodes CATYGAGGETQYF.

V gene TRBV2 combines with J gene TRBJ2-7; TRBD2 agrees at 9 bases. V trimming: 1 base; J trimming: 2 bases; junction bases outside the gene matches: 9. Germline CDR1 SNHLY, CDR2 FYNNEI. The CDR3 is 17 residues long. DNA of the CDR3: TGTGCCAGCAGTGAAGGTAGCGGGAGTACCCTACCCTACGAGCAGTACTTC. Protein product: CASSEGSGSTLPYEQYF.

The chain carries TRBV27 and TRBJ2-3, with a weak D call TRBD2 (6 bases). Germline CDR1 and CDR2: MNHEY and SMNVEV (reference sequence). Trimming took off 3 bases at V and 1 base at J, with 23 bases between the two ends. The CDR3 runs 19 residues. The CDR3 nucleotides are TGTGCCAGCAGTTTTCGGGGGAGTAACGGGCTAGTGGGCACAGATACGCAGTATTTT. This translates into CASSFRGSNGLVGTDTQYF.

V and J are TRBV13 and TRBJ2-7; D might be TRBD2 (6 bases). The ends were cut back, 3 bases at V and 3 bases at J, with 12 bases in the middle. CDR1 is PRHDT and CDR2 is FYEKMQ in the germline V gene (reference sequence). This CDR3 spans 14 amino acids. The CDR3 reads CASSFRDSNYEQYF. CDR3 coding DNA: TGTGCCAGCAGCTTCCGGGACTCCAACTACGAGCAGTACTTC.

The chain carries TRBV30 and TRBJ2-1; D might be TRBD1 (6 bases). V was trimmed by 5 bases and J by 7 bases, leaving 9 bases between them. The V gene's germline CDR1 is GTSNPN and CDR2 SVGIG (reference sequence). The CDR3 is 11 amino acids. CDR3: CAWHGTNEQFF. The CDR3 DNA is TGTGCCTGGCACGGGACAAATGAGCAGTTCTTC.

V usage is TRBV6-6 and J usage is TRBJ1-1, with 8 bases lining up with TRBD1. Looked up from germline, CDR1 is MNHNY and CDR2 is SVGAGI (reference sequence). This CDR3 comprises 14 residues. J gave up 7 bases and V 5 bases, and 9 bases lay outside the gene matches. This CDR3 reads CASSPGQAKGEAFF. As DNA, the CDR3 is TGTGCCAGCAGTCCGGGACAGGCGAAGGGTGAAGCTTTCTTT.

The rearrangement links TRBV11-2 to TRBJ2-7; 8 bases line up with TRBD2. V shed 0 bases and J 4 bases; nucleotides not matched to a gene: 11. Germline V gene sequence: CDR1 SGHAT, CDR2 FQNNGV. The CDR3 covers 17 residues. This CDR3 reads CASSLDHIGGRPYEQYF. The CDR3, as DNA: TGTGCCAGCAGCTTAGATCATATCGGCGGGAGGCCGTACGAGCAGTACTTC.

The CDR3: CASSPRTGITENTEAFF. The CDR3 DNA reads TGTGCCAGCAGCCCCAGGACAGGGATAACCGAGAACACTGAAGCTTTCTTT. The chain employs TRBV7-2 and TRBJ1-1, with 8 bases identical to TRBD1. This CDR3 has 17 amino acids. The J segment lost 1 base and the V segment lost 5 bases, leaving 12 bases of the junction unmatched. In germline, CDR1 is SGHTA, CDR2 FQGNSA.

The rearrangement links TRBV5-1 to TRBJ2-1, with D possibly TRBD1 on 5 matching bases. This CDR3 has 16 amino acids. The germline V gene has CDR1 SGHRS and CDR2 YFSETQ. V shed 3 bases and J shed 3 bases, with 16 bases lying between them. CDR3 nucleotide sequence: TGCGCCAGCAGCTCTCAGCAGGGCTCTCACTACAATGAGCAGTTCTTC. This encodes CASSSQQGSHYNEQFF.

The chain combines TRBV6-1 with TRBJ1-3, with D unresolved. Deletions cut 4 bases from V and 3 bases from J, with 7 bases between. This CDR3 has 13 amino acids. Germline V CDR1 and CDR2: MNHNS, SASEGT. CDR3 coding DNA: TGTGCCAGCAGTGGGAGGAGTGGAAACACCATATATTTT. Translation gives CASSGRSGNTIYF.

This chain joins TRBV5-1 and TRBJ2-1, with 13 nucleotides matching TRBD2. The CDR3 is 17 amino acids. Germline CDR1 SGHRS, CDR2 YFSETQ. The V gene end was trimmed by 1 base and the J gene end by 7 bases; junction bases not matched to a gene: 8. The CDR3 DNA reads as TGCGCCAGCAGCTTGCTGGGACTAGCGGGATCGTGGAATGAGCAGTTCTTC. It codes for CASSLLGLAGSWNEQFF.

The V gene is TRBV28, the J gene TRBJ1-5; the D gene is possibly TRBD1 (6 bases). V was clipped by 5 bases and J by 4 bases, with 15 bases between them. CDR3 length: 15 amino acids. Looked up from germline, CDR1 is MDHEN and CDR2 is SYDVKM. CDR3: CASSPASDRNQPQHF. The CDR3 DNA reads TGTGCCAGCAGTCCAGCATCGGACAGAAATCAGCCCCAGCATTTT.

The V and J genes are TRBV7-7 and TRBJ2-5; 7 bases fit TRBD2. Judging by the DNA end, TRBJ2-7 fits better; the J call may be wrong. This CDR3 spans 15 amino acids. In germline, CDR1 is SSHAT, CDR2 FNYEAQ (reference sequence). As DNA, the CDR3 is TGTGCCAGCAGCTTAGGGCAGGGAGGGTCCTACGAGCAGTACTTC. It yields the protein CASSLGQGGSYEQYF.

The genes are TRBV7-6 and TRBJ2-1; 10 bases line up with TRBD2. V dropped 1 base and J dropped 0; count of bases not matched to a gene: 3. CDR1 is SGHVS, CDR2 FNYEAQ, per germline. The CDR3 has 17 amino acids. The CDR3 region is CASSLDPSGSSYNEQFF. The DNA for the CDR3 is TGTGCCAGCAGCTTAGATCCTAGCGGGAGCTCCTACAATGAGCAGTTCTTC.

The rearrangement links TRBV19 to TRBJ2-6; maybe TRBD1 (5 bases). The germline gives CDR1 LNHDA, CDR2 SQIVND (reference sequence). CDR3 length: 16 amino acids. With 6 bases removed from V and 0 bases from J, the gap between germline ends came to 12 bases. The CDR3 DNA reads TGTGCCAGTAGCACTGGGGCATACTCTGGGGCCAACGTCCTGACTTTC. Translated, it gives CASSTGAYSGANVLTF.

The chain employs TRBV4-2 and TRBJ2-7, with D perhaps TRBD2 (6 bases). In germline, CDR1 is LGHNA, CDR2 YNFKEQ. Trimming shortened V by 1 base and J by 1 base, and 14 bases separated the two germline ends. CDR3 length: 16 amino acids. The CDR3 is CASSQGLLASSYEQYF. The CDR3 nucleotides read TGTGCCAGCAGCCAAGGGCTTCTAGCGAGTTCCTACGAGCAGTACTTC.

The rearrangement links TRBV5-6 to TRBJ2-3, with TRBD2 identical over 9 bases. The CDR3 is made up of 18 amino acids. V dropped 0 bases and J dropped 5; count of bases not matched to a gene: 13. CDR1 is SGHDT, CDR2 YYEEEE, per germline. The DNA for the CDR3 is TGTGCCAGCAGCTTGGGGGTCGGGATAGCGGGAGCTGGAGATACGCAGTATTTT. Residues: CASSLGVGIAGAGDTQYF.

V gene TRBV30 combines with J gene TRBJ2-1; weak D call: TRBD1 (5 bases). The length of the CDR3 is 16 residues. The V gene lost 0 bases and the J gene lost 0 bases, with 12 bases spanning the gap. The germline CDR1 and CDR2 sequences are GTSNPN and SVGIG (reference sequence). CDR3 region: CAWSVGRASSYNEQFF. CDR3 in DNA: TGTGCCTGGAGTGTAGGCAGGGCAAGCTCCTACAATGAGCAGTTCTTC.